The 4 T cell receptor beta chains given below trace back to one sample, sequenced in a study of blood T cell repertoires in COVID-19. The method was immunoSEQ multiplex PCR; TCRdb's version includes in-frame clones alone and lacks a portion of them. The sample contains about 120,000 clones, less than 90% of which appear only once. The sample comprised peripheral blood. The receptors come from a man older than 75 with active or convalescent COVID-19.

The chain joins TRBV5-4 to TRBJ1-5; perhaps TRBD1 as D (6 bases). The CDR3 contains 13 residues. Germline values: CDR1 SGHNT, CDR2 YYREEE (reference sequence). V lost 3 bases to trimming and J lost 5 bases, with 9 bases between them. The CDR3 here is CASSSDRYQPQHF. The CDR3 nucleotides read TGTGCCAGCAGCTCGGACAGATATCAGCCCCAGCATTTT.

The rearrangement links TRBV28 to TRBJ1-5; 8 positions match TRBD1. The CDR3 covers 16 residues. J was trimmed by 1 base and V by 6 bases; bases with no gene match: 8. Germline assignment: CDR1 MDHEN and CDR2 SYDVKM. CDR3 bases: TGTGCCAGCAGGGAGGACAGGGCACGGAGCAATCAGCCCCAGCATTTT. Residues: CASREDRARSNQPQHF.

V is TRBV15 and J is TRBJ1-2; 8 bases line up with TRBD1. There are 14 residues in the CDR3. With 4 bases clipped from V and 4 bases from J, the junction kept 5 bases outside the gene matches. CDR1 and CDR2 from the germline V gene are LNHNV and YYDKDF (reference sequence). The CDR3 here is CATSIDRGTYGYTF. CDR3 nucleotide sequence: TGTGCCACCAGCATCGACAGGGGTACCTATGGCTACACCTTC.

The chain combines TRBV28 with TRBJ2-6; no clear D gene. The CDR3 has 15 residues. CDR1 is MDHEN and CDR2 is SYDVKM in the germline V gene. V lost 3 bases to trimming and J lost 0 bases, with 6 bases between them. CDR3 in DNA: TGTGCCAGCAGTTTGATCAGCTCTGGGGCCAACGTCCTGACTTTC. Translating gives CASSLISSGANVLTF.